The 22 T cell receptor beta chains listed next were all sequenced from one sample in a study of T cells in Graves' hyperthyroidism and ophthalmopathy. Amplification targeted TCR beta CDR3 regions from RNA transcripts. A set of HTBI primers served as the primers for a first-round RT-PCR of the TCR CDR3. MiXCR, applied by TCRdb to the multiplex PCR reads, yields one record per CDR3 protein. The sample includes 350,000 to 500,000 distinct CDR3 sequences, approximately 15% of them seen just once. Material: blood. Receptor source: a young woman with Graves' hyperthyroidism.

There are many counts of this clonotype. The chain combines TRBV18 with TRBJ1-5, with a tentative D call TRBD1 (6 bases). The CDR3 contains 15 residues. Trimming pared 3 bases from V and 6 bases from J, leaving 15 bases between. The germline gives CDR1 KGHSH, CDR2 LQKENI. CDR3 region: CASSPGGGLSQPQHF. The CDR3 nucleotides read TGTGCCAGCTCACCCGGGGGGGGCCTCAGTCAGCCCCAGCATTTT. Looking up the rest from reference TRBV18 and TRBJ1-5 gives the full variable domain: NAGVMQNPRHLVRRRGQEARLRCSPMKGHSHVYWYRQLPEEGLKFMVYLQKENIIDESGMPKERFSAEFPKEGPSILRIQQVVRGDSAAYFCASSPGGGLSQPQHFGDGTRLSIL.

DNA for the CDR3: TGCGCCAGCAGTGAGTCCAACGACAGGGTCCTCAGAGAGACCCAGTACTTC. This sequence encodes CASSESNDRVLRETQYF. This chain joins TRBV10-2 and TRBJ2-5, with 7 nucleotides matching TRBD1. The germline gives CDR1 WSHSY, CDR2 SAAADI. V shed 0 bases and J 4 bases; nucleotides not matched to a gene: 11. The CDR3 contains 17 residues.

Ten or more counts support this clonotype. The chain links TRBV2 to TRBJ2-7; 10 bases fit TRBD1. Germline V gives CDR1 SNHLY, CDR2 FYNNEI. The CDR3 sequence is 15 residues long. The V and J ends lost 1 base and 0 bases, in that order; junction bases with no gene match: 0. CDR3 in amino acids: CASSEGQGASYEQYF. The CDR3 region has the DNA TGTGCCAGCAGTGAAGGACAGGGGGCCTCCTACGAGCAGTACTTC.

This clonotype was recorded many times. In nucleotides, the CDR3 is TGTGCCAGCAGTCCTCGGACTAGCGGAAAGGCACAGAGAGGCACAGATACGCAGTATTTT. Translating it yields CASSPRTSGKAQRGTDTQYF. The chain combines TRBV6-1 with TRBJ2-3; 10 nucleotides agree with TRBD2. Germline CDR1 is MNHNS and CDR2 is SASEGT. The CDR3 contains 20 residues. The junction had 18 bases not matched to a gene; V was cut back by 5 bases and J by 1 base.

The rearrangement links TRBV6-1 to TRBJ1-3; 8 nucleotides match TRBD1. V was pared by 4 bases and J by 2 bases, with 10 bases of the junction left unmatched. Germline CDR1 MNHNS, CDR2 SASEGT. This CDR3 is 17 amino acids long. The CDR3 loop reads CASSVLQGVEAGNTIYF. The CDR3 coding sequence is TGTGCCAGCAGTGTGCTACAGGGGGTCGAGGCTGGAAACACCATATATTTT.

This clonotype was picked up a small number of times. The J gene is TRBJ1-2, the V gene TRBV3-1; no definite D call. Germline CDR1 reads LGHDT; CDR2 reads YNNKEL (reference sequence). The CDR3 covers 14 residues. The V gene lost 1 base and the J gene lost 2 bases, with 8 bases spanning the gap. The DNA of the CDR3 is TGTGCCAGCAGCCAAGGGGCAGTGAACTATGGCTACACCTTC. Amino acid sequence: CASSQGAVNYGYTF. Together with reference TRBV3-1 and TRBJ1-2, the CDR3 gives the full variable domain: DTAVSQTPKYLVTQMGNDKSIKCEQNLGHDTMYWYKQDSKKFLKIMFSYNNKELIINETVPNRFSPKSPDKAHLNLHINSLELGDSAVYFCASSQGAVNYGYTFGSGTRLTVV.

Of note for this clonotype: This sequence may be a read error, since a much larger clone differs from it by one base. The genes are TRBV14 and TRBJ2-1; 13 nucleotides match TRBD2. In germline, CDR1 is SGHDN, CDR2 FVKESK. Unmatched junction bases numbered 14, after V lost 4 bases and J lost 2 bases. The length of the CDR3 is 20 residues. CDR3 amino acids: CASSPLPGTSGISPYNEQFF. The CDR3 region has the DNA TGTGCCAGCAGCCCACTCCCAGGGACTAGCGGGATAAGCCCCTACAATGAGCAGTTCTTC. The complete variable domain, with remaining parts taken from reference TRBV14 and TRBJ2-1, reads EAGVTQFPSHSVIEKGQTVTLRCDPISGHDNLYWYRRVMGKEIKFLLHFVKESKQDESGMPNNRFLAERTGGTYSTLKVQPAELEDSGVYFCASSPLPGTSGISPYNEQFFGPGTRLTVL.

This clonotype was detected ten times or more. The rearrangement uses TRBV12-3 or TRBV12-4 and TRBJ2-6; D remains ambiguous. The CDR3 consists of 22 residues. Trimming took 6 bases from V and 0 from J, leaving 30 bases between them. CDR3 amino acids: CASSADHFWPTGFHSGANVLTF. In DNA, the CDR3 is TGTGCCAGCAGCGCTGACCATTTTTGGCCTACGGGCTTCCACTCTGGGGCCAACGTCCTGACTTTC.

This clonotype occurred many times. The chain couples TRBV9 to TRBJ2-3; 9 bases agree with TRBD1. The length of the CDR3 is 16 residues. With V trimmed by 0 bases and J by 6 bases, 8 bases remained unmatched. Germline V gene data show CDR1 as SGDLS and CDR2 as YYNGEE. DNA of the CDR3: TGTGCCAGCAGCGTAGGTCCGGGACAGGGAACCGATACGCAGTATTTT. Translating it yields CASSVGPGQGTDTQYF.

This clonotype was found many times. CDR3 amino acids: CASMDWDSSTDTQYF. In nucleotides, the CDR3 is TGTGCCAGCATGGATTGGGACAGTAGCACAGATACGCAGTATTTT. The chain joins TRBV28 to TRBJ2-3, with 7 bases that match TRBD1. Germline CDR1 and CDR2: MDHEN and SYDVKM. This CDR3 comprises 15 residues. With 7 bases clipped from V and 0 bases from J, the junction kept 7 bases outside the gene matches.

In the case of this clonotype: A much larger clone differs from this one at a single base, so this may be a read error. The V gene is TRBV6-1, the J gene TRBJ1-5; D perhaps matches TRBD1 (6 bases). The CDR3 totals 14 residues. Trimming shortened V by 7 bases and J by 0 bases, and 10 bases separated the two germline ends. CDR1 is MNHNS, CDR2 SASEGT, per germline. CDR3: CASTRTDSNQPQHF. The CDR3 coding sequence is TGTGCCAGCACCCGGACAGATAGCAATCAGCCCCAGCATTTT.

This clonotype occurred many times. CDR3 DNA sequence: TGTGCCATCAGTGTCGGGAGCAATCAGCCCCAGCATTTT. Translation: CAISVGSNQPQHF. V gene TRBV10-3 combines with J gene TRBJ1-5; D gene ambiguous. Germline loops: CDR1 ENHRY, CDR2 SYGVKD. The CDR3 loop spans 13 amino acids. Trimming took off 4 bases at V and 1 base at J, with 5 bases between the two ends.

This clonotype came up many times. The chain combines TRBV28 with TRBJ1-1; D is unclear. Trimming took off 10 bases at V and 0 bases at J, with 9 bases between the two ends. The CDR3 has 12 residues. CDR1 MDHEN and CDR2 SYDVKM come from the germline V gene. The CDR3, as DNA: TGTGCCACAGACTTCATGAACACTGAAGCTTTCTTT. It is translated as CATDFMNTEAFF. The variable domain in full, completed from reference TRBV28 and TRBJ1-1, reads DVKVTQSSRYLVKRTGEKVFLECVQDMDHENMFWYRQDPGLGLRLIYFSYDVKMKEKGDIPEGYSVSREKKERFSLILESASTNQTSMYLCATDFMNTEAFFGQGTRLTVV.

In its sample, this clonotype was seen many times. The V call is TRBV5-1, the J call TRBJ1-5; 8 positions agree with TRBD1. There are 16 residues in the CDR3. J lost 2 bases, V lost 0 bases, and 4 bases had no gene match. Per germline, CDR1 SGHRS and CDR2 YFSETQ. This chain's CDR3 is CASSLGPGQGNQPQHF. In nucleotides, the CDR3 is TGCGCCAGCAGCTTGGGACCGGGACAGGGCAATCAGCCCCAGCATTTT.

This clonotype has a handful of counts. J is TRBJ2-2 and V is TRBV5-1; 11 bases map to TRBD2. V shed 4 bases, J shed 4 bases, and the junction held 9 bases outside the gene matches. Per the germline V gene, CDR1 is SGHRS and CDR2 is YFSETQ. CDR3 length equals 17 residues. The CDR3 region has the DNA TGCGCCAGCAGCAAGAGACCCGGGACTAGCGGCACCGGGGAGCTGTTTTTT. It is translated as CASSKRPGTSGTGELFF.

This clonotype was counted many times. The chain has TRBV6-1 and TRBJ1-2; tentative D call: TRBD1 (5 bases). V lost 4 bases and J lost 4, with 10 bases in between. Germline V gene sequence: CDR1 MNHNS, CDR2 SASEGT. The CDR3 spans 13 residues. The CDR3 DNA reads TGTGCCAGCAGTGGGCTGGGGCCCTATGGCTACACCTTC. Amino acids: CASSGLGPYGYTF.

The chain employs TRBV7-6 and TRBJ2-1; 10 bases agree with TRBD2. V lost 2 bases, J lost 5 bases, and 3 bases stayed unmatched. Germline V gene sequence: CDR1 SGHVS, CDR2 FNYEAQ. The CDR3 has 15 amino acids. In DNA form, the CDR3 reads TGTGCCAGCAGCTTACTAGCGGGAGTGGACAATGAGCAGTTCTTC. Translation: CASSLLAGVDNEQFF.

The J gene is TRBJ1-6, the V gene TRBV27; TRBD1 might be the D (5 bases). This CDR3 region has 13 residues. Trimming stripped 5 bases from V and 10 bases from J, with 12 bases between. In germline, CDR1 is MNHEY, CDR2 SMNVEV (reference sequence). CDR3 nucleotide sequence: TGTGCCAGCAGTACAGACAGTAAATCACCCCTCCACTTT. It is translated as CASSTDSKSPLHF.

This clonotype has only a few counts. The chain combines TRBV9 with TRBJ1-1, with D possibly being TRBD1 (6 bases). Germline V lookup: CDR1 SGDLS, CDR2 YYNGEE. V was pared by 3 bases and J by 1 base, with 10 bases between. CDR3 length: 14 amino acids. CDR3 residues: CASSAGHRNTEAFF. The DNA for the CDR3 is TGTGCCAGCAGCGCGGGACATAGGAACACTGAAGCTTTCTTT.

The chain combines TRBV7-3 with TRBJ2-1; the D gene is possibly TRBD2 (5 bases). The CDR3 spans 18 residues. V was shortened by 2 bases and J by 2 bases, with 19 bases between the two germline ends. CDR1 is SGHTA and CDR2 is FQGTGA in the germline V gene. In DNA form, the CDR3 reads TGTGCCAGCAGCTTACGAGGGAACCGAGAACCAACCTACAATGAGCAGTTCTTC. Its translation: CASSLRGNREPTYNEQFF.

The CDR3 reads CASSYSRDPNQPQHF. The CDR3 bases are TGTGCCAGCAGTTACTCACGGGACCCAAATCAGCCCCAGCATTTT. V is TRBV6-5 and J is TRBJ1-5, with D possibly matching TRBD1 (5 bases). The germline CDR1 and CDR2 sequences are MNHEY and SVGAGI. Trimming pared 0 bases from V and 4 bases from J, leaving 10 bases between. The CDR3 contains 15 residues.

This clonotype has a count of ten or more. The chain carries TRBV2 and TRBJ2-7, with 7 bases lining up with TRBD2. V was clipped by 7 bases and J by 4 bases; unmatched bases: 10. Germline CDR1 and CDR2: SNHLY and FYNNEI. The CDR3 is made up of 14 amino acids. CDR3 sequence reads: CASTGAGKGYEQYF. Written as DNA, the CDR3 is TGTGCCAGCACTGGAGCGGGAAAGGGGTACGAGCAGTACTTC.